The 28 T cell receptor beta chains listed next were all sequenced from one sample in a study of identical twins. TCRdb used MiXCR to reprocess the 5' RACE reads, holding one entry per CDR3 protein. The sample yields hundreds of thousands of distinct CDR3 sequences, 8.6% seen once. These data were also filed under a second study, of yellow fever vaccine responses in identical twins.

The sequencing sample was made of PBMCs. The receptor source for this set is a woman between 18 and 29 years old in good health.

The rearrangement uses TRBV27 and TRBJ2-7; 9 bases match TRBD2. Germline CDR1 is MNHEY and CDR2 is SMNVEV (reference sequence). The ends lost 5 bases at V and 6 bases at J; junction bases unmatched: 8. The CDR3 spans 14 residues. CDR3 residues: CASSRPGLASEQYF. The CDR3 region has the DNA TGTGCCAGCAGTCGCCCGGGACTAGCTTCCGAGCAGTACTTC.

This clonotype appeared a few times. V and J are TRBV14 and TRBJ2-1; maybe TRBD2 (6 bases). The CDR3 runs to 18 residues. In germline, CDR1 is SGHDN, CDR2 FVKESK. The V gene lost 1 base and the J gene lost 9 bases, with 25 bases spanning the gap. CDR3 loop: CASSQGGTSRLGGSEQFF. The CDR3 DNA is TGTGCCAGCAGCCAAGGCGGGACGTCCCGATTAGGAGGGAGTGAGCAGTTCTTC.

The J gene is TRBJ2-1, the V gene TRBV15; no clear D gene. This CDR3 is 15 amino acids long. Germline CDR1 LNHNV, CDR2 YYDKDF (reference sequence). V was shortened by 3 bases and J by 0 bases, with 9 bases between the two germline ends. The CDR3 here is CATSRGLSSYNEQFF. As DNA, the CDR3 is TGTGCCACCAGCAGGGGATTGAGCTCCTACAATGAGCAGTTCTTC.

This clonotype has a handful of counts. The chain carries TRBV4-3 and TRBJ2-7; possibly TRBD2 for D (5 bases). The CDR3 is 15 amino acids. Germline CDR1 LGHNA, CDR2 YSLEER. The V gene lost 4 bases and the J gene lost 2 bases, with 15 bases spanning the gap. CDR3 amino acids: CASSPYADGTYEQYF. The CDR3 DNA follows: TGCGCCAGCAGCCCCTATGCGGACGGGACCTACGAGCAGTACTTC.

This chain connects TRBV27 to TRBJ2-5, with 9 bases matching TRBD1. This CDR3 has 15 residues. J was trimmed by 0 bases and V by 8 bases; bases with no gene match: 7. Per the germline V gene, CDR1 is MNHEY and CDR2 is SMNVEV (reference sequence). The CDR3 reads CASHKQGADQETQYF. In DNA form, the CDR3 reads TGTGCCAGCCACAAACAGGGGGCGGACCAAGAGACCCAGTACTTC.

This clonotype turned up a few times. The genes are TRBV7-2 and TRBJ2-3, with 8 bases that match TRBD1. The CDR3 is 13 residues long. V lost 10 bases, J lost 2 bases, and 5 bases stayed unmatched. Germline values: CDR1 SGHTA, CDR2 FQGNSA. The DNA for the CDR3 is TGTGCCATTACAGGGGGTGTCACAGATACGCAGTATTTT. This codes for CAITGGVTDTQYF.

This clonotype was picked up a small number of times. The gene calls are TRBV9 and TRBJ2-5; 12 nucleotides align to TRBD2. CDR1 is SGDLS and CDR2 is YYNGEE in the germline V gene. This CDR3 region has 16 residues. The V segment lost 4 bases and the J segment 2 bases; nucleotides outside the gene matches: 6. This CDR3 reads CASSPRLAGDQETQYF. CDR3 in DNA: TGTGCCAGCAGCCCCCGACTAGCGGGGGATCAAGAGACCCAGTACTTC. The full variable domain, in which reference TRBV9 and TRBJ2-5 provide the parts outside the CDR3, is DSGVTQTPKHLITATGQRVTLRCSPRSGDLSVYWYQQSLDQGLQFLIQYYNGEERAKGNILERFSAQQFPDLHSELNLSSLELGDSALYFCASSPRLAGDQETQYFGPGTRLLVL.

This clonotype came up many times. V usage is TRBV14 and J usage is TRBJ2-7; D unresolved. V shed 0 bases and J shed 7 bases, with 16 bases lying between them. This CDR3 contains 15 residues. CDR1 SGHDN and CDR2 FVKESK come from the germline V gene. The CDR3 loop reads CASSQETGWSSEQYF. The CDR3 bases are TGTGCCAGCAGCCAAGAAACCGGGTGGAGCTCAGAGCAGTACTTC.

A few counts support this clonotype. V gene TRBV2 combines with J gene TRBJ2-1; 7 bases fit TRBD1. Trimming cost V 4 bases and J 8 bases; bases outside gene matches: 5. The CDR3 length is 13 residues. The germline V gene encodes CDR1 SNHLY and CDR2 FYNNEI. In DNA, the CDR3 is TGTGCCAGCAGTGCCCTACAGGGGTATGAGCAGTTCTTC. This translates into CASSALQGYEQFF.

This chain connects TRBV5-5 to TRBJ2-7; 9 bases match TRBD1. There are 14 residues in the CDR3. Germline V CDR1 and CDR2: SGHKS, YYEKEE (reference sequence). The ends lost 4 bases at V and 4 bases at J; junction bases unmatched: 6. CDR3 DNA: TGTGCCAGCAGCCTCCTGACAGGGGGGTACGAGCAGTACTTC. Translated, it gives CASSLLTGGYEQYF.

This chain uses TRBV11-2 with TRBJ2-1; no clear D gene. The CDR3 spans 13 residues. CDR1 and CDR2 (germline): SGHAT, FQNNGV. Trimming shortened V by 3 bases and J by 9 bases, and 12 bases separated the two germline ends. The CDR3 DNA reads as TGTGCCAGCAGCTTGGACCAACTGACTGAGCAGTTCTTC. Translation gives CASSLDQLTEQFF.

The chain uses TRBV2 and TRBJ2-3, with D unclear. Germline lookup yields CDR1 SNHLY and CDR2 FYNNEI. The V and J ends lost 7 bases and 6 bases respectively, with 11 bases between them. The CDR3 consists of 12 residues. As DNA, the CDR3 is TGTGCCAGCAAGTTCGCGGAGGATACGCAGTATTTT. It encodes CASKFAEDTQYF.

V and J are TRBV28 and TRBJ2-7, with D possibly being TRBD2 (6 bases). Germline CDR1 and CDR2: MDHEN and SYDVKM. The CDR3 totals 19 residues. V was cut by 5 bases and J by 1 base, with 27 bases left in between. The CDR3 bases are TGTGCCAGCAGTACCACGCACCCCCGCGGGGTTTCCCTTTCCTACGAGCAGTACTTC. Amino acids: CASSTTHPRGVSLSYEQYF.

This chain links TRBV20-1 with TRBJ1-2; 9 bases fit TRBD1. The J segment lost 8 bases and the V segment lost 3 bases, leaving 7 bases of the junction unmatched. Germline CDR1 reads DFQATT; CDR2 reads SNEGSKA (reference sequence). CDR3 length: 13 amino acids. In nucleotides, the CDR3 is TGCAGTGCTAGGGGACAGGGAACGGGGGGCTACACCTTC. Its protein is CSARGQGTGGYTF.

A few counts support this clonotype. One junction end disagrees with the germline gene, perhaps due to a read error. The rearrangement links TRBV7-2 to TRBJ2-7; 7 bases align to TRBD2. Per germline, CDR1 SGHTA and CDR2 FQGNSA. CDR3 length: 15 amino acids. This CDR3 reads CPSRTSGTPSYEQYF. Here the CDR3 DNA reads TGCCCCAGCAGAACAAGCGGGACCCCCTCCTACGAGCAGTACTTC. Together with reference TRBV7-2 and TRBJ2-7, the CDR3 gives the full variable domain: GAGVSQSPSNKVTEKGKDVELRCDPISGHTALYWYRQSLGQGLEFLIYFQGNSAPDKSGLPSDRFSAERTGGSVSTLTIQRTQQEDSAVYLCPSRTSGTPSYEQYFGPGTRLTVT.

This clonotype appeared many times. CDR3 amino acids: CASSLLGGTGELFF. CDR3 DNA sequence: TGTGCCAGCAGTTTATTGGGGGGCACCGGGGAGCTGTTTTTT. The chain has TRBV27 and TRBJ2-2; tentative D call: TRBD2 (6 bases). CDR3 length: 14 amino acids. Trimming took off 1 base at V and 4 bases at J, with 7 bases between the two ends. Germline lookup yields CDR1 MNHEY and CDR2 SMNVEV (reference sequence).

This clonotype was seen only a few times. This sequence joins TRBV29-1 and TRBJ2-1; 10 positions match TRBD2. CDR1 is SQVTM, CDR2 ANQGSEA, per germline. The V and J ends lost 7 bases and 6 bases, in that order; junction bases with no gene match: 9. The length of the CDR3 is 14 residues. The CDR3 protein is CSALAGGRRNEQFF. As DNA, the CDR3 is TGCAGCGCTTTAGCGGGGGGCCGCCGCAATGAGCAGTTCTTC.

This clonotype was counted ten times or more. The chain is built from TRBV7-9 and TRBJ2-1, with unresolved D. The CDR3 has 15 residues. V was shortened by 6 bases and J by 0 bases, with 12 bases between the two germline ends. Germline CDR1 reads SEHNR; CDR2 reads FQNEAQ (reference sequence). The CDR3 is CASRPRGSSYNEQFF. The CDR3 DNA follows: TGTGCCAGCAGGCCTCGTGGTAGCTCCTACAATGAGCAGTTCTTC.

There are a few counts of this clonotype. The V call is TRBV12-3 or TRBV12-4, the J call TRBJ2-1, with D maybe TRBD1 (7 bases). The length of the CDR3 is 16 residues. The V end lost 5 bases, the J end lost 0 bases, and 14 bases lay between the germline ends. CDR3 in amino acids: CASSGGGPRSYNEQFF. CDR3 bases: TGTGCCAGCAGTGGAGGGGGCCCGCGCTCCTACAATGAGCAGTTCTTC.

The table lists this clonotype with a few counts. The chain recombines TRBV4-3 with TRBJ2-2; 7 bases match TRBD2. CDR1 is LGHNA and CDR2 is YSLEER in the germline V gene. The CDR3 is made up of 18 amino acids. The trim removed 1 base at V and 2 bases at J, leaving 10 bases unmatched. CDR3 amino acids: CASSQAPGSGANTGELFF. The CDR3 DNA reads as TGCGCCAGCAGCCAAGCCCCGGGGAGCGGGGCCAACACCGGGGAGCTGTTTTTT.

This clonotype was picked up one time. Being one base from a much bigger clone, this may be a read error. This chain uses TRBV11-2 with TRBJ2-5; D remains ambiguous. V dropped 5 bases and J dropped 4 bases, with 5 bases sitting between them. The CDR3 sequence is 11 residues long. The germline CDR1 and CDR2 sequences are SGHAT and FQNNGV. CDR3 DNA: TGTGCCAGCAGCCAAATAGAGACCCAGTACTTC. Residues: CASSQIETQYF.

This chain connects TRBV7-3 to TRBJ2-1; D might be TRBD1 (6 bases). The CDR3 contains 16 residues. V was shortened by 0 bases and J by 6 bases, with 15 bases between the two germline ends. Germline V gene lookup returns CDR1 SGHTA and CDR2 FQGTGA. CDR3 nucleotides: TGTGCCAGCAGCTTAACAGGTGTCAGGGGCGGCAATGAGCAGTTCTTC. Its protein product is CASSLTGVRGGNEQFF.

The CDR3 here is CSTSGGPSYNEQFF. CDR3 coding DNA: TGCAGCACTAGCGGGGGGCCTTCCTACAATGAGCAGTTCTTC. V is TRBV29-1 and J is TRBJ2-1; 12 bases agree with TRBD2. CDR1 is SQVTM, CDR2 ANQGSEA, per germline. Trimming took 8 bases from V and 1 from J; bases not matched to a gene: 3. This CDR3 comprises 14 residues.

This clonotype was detected many times. The V call is TRBV3-1, the J call TRBJ1-3; the D is unclear. This CDR3 has 15 residues. The germline gives CDR1 LGHDT, CDR2 YNNKEL (reference sequence). With 4 bases removed from V and 0 bases from J, the gap between germline ends came to 10 bases. In DNA, the CDR3 is TGTGCCAGCAGCCTGTTTGTCGGCTCTGGAAACACCATATATTTT. Residues: CASSLFVGSGNTIYF.

This clonotype was detected only a few times. The chain is built from TRBV3-1 and TRBJ1-1, with TRBD1 as a possible D gene (5 bases). The CDR3 runs 14 residues. Trimming pared 5 bases from V and 3 bases from J, leaving 13 bases between. Germline V CDR1 and CDR2: LGHDT, YNNKEL (reference sequence). CDR3 DNA: TGTGCCAGCAGCGACGGGGGGTGGGACACTGAAGCTTTCTTT. Translation: CASSDGGWDTEAFF.

The chain is built from TRBV4-2 and TRBJ1-6; D unresolved. V was cut by 0 bases and J by 8 bases, with 8 bases left in between. Germline V CDR1 and CDR2: LGHNA, YNFKEQ. This CDR3 is built from 14 residues. Written as DNA, the CDR3 is TGTGCCAGCAGCCAAGAAGGCGGAGATTCACCCCTCCACTTT. This sequence encodes CASSQEGGDSPLHF.

The rearrangement links TRBV4-3 to TRBJ2-2; 7 bases align to TRBD1. The CDR3 is 14 residues long. V shed 0 bases and J 7 bases; nucleotides not matched to a gene: 2. Germline lookup yields CDR1 LGHNA and CDR2 YSLEER. The CDR3 bases are TGCGCCAGCAGCCAAGAAGGGGGCGGCGGGGAGCTGTTTTTT. Translation: CASSQEGGGGELFF.

This clonotype occurred many times. The chain carries TRBV25-1 and TRBJ2-5; 8 positions agree with TRBD1. The length of the CDR3 is 18 residues. CDR1 is MGHDK, CDR2 SYGVNS, per germline. V lost 1 base, J lost 5 bases, and 15 bases stayed unmatched. CDR3 region: CASSEFPPRTGMGETQYF. The DNA for the CDR3 is TGTGCCAGCAGTGAATTTCCCCCCCGGACAGGGATGGGGGAGACCCAGTACTTC. Supplemented by reference TRBV25-1 and TRBJ2-5, the full variable domain reads EADIYQTPRYLVIGTGKKITLECSQTMGHDKMYWYQQDPGMELHLIHYSYGVNSTEKGDLSSESTVSRIRTEHFPLTLESARPSHTSQYLCASSEFPPRTGMGETQYFGPGTRLLVL.